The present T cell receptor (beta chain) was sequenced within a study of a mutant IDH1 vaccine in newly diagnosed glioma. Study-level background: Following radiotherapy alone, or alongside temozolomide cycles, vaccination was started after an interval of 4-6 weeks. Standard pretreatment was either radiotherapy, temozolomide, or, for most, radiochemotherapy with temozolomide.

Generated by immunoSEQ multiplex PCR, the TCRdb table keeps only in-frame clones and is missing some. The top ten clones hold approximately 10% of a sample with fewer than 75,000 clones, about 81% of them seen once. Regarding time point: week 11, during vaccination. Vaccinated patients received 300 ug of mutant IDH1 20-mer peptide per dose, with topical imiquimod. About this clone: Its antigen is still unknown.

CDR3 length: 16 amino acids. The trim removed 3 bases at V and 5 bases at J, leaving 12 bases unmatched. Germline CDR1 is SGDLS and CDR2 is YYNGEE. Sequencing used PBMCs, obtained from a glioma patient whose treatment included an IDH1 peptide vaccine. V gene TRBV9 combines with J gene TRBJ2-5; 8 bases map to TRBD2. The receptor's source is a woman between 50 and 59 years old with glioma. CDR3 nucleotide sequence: TGTGCCAGCAGCGGACCTCCGGGGGGGTTGACGGAGACCCAGTACTTC. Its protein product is CASSGPPGGLTETQYF.